The entry below describes one T cell receptor (beta chain). This clone's antigen is unknown. There are no base qualities to consult, and no much larger clone falls within one base. In the paper's terms, the time point label means: baseline before oral tofacitinib. From alopecia areata patients, peripheral blood was collected along with lesional scalp punch biopsies. PBMCs were separated by density centrifugation and stained for CD3, CD4 and CD8, after which CD4+ and CD8+ T cells were sorted on a FACSAria. CDR1 SGDLS and CDR2 YYNGEE were looked up in the germline V gene. Its CDR3 holds 15 amino acids, cysteine through phenylalanine. Only the CDR3 portion is preserved as DNA: 45 bases, with reading frame beginning at the first base. V loses 3 bases, J loses 4 bases, and the germline ends lie 17 bases apart. This record belongs to a study of CD8+ T cells in alopecia areata (dated by TCRdb to about 2018). Broadly, across the study: Treated patients were enrolled in an open-label pilot trial of oral tofacitinib at 5 to 10 mg twice daily for moderate-to-severe alopecia areata. High-throughput TCRbeta sequencing was used to examine T cell clonal expansion in alopecia areata in both the C3H/HeJ mouse model and human patients. The RNA source kit depended on sample type: the PAXgene miRNA kit for fixed scalp, the miRNeasy kit for PBMCs, and the RNeasy kit for mouse skin. Scalp clonality was compared across normal scalp (n=4), patchy alopecia areata scalp (n=8), and alopecia totalis/universalis scalp (n=8). immunoSEQ multiplex PCR using 35 Vbeta forward primers and 13 Jbeta reverse primers was used to amplify TCRbeta CDR3 regions. In humans, TCRbeta sequencing was performed on scalp tissue and on sorted CD4+ and CD8+ peripheral blood T cells from healthy controls and from patients with patchy or totalis/universalis alopecia areata. Patients on tofacitinib were biopsied at baseline and after 4 and 24 weeks of treatment, and several of the patients also had a later scalp biopsy. Tofacitinib was given for 6 to 18 months, followed by 6 months of follow-up off drug to assess delayed response and recurrence. Study-wide conclusions, independent of this receptor: Shared TCR sequences between patients were less evident than in mice, which may be partly attributable to HLA diversity in the patient population. Compared with normal scalp, lesional scalp, particularly in alopecia totalis/universalis, had higher clonality and more expanded CD8+ clones, which suggests antigenic drive. Unlike mouse skin, where gammadelta T cells dominate, normal human skin contains resident alphabeta T cells that get sequenced too, which complicates analysis of the scalp TCR repertoire.

Libraries were built with the immunoSEQ multiplex PCR assay. For TCR sequencing, RNA was extracted from every sample and reverse transcribed into cDNA to serve as template. SuperScript III was used for first-strand cDNA synthesis, primed with a 2:1 mix of oligo-dT and random hexamers. Amplification bias was assessed with a synthetic immune receptor repertoire, and residual bias was removed computationally. The authors processed their data as follows. Raw reads were preprocessed to remove errors, and CDR3 was defined according to IMGT conventions as the region from the conserved cysteine to phenylalanine. Clonality was computed as 1 minus the Shannon entropy, with the entropy normalized by log2 of the number of productive unique TCRs. CD4 or CD8 identity of scalp clones was inferred by cross-referencing scalp TCRbeta sequences with sorted blood CD4 and CD8 repertoires. TCRdb's version of the immuneACCESS table is confined to in-frame rearrangements and falls short of the full clone set. An unresolved V gene accounts for under half of the shortfall where checked; the remainder is of unknown origin. The V and J calls and clone size were taken over from that table, and D and trimming were inferred from the DNA. The sample yields roughly 140,000 clones; more than 45% were counted once. Just under 20% of the sample is taken by the ten largest.

The sequence derives from a human donor with alopecia areata. The chain is made from TRBV9 and TRBJ2-7; the D gene remains uncertain. The specimen comprised CD8+ T cells sorted from blood, sampled at week 0. The nucleotides read TGTGCCAGCAGCGCCGCGGACCATCTCTTATACGAGCAGTACTTC. The encoded protein is CASSAADHLLYEQYF.